The next 32 T cell receptor beta chains were all read from a single sample in a study of cytomegalovirus exposure and HLA in healthy donors. In the PCR, 60 Vbeta and 13 Jbeta primers were used. Method: immunoSEQ multiplex PCR; TCRdb's copy keeps in-frame clones and lacks some. The table includes around 92,000 clones, roughly 80% detected once. The sequencing sample was made of PBMCs. Receptor source: a girl aged 2-10 years in good health and CMV-seropositive.

In its sample, this clone was seen once. This rearrangement joins TRBV5-1 to TRBJ1-5; D is uncertain. The V gene lost 1 base and the J gene lost 9 bases, with 11 bases spanning the gap. The CDR3 length is 13 residues. Germline V gene lookup returns CDR1 SGHRS and CDR2 YFSETQ. The CDR3 DNA reads as TGCGCCAGCAGCTTGACGGGGAACAGGCCCCAGCATTTT. It encodes CASSLTGNRPQHF.

J is TRBJ1-5 and V is TRBV14; D possibly corresponds to TRBD1 (6 bases). Germline assignment: CDR1 SGHDN and CDR2 FVKESK. V shed 4 bases and J shed 6 bases, with 10 bases lying between them. The CDR3 spans 13 residues. CDR3 protein: CASSRSRGQPQHF. CDR3 DNA sequence: TGTGCCAGCAGCCGGAGCAGGGGTCAGCCCCAGCATTTT.

The chain is built from TRBV28 and TRBJ1-2; TRBD1 matches 7 bases. Germline loops: CDR1 MDHEN, CDR2 SYDVKM. Unmatched junction bases numbered 6, after V lost 2 bases and J lost 6 bases. The CDR3 totals 14 residues. DNA for the CDR3: TGTGCCAGCAGTTTACCCACACAGGGGAATGGCTACACCTTC. It specifies CASSLPTQGNGYTF.

V and J are TRBV2 and TRBJ1-1; the D gene is possibly TRBD1 (5 bases). Germline V gives CDR1 SNHLY, CDR2 FYNNEI. The CDR3 sequence is 13 residues long. V shed 6 bases and J shed 4 bases, with 12 bases lying between them. The CDR3 sequence is CASSKQESTEAFF. The CDR3 region has the DNA TGTGCCAGCAGCAAACAGGAGAGCACTGAAGCTTTCTTT.

Only a few counts were recorded for this clone. The chain recombines TRBV4-1 with TRBJ1-5; D is unclear. The V and J ends lost 0 bases and 6 bases respectively, with 9 bases between them. This CDR3 comprises 14 residues. Germline V CDR1 and CDR2: MGHRA, YSYEKL. DNA for the CDR3: TGCGCCAGCAGCCAAGAGACGGCAGGTCAGCCCCAGCATTTT. Translation gives CASSQETAGQPQHF.

The V and J genes are TRBV7-2 and TRBJ1-5; no clear D gene. Looked up from germline, CDR1 is SGHTA and CDR2 is FQGNSA. The ends were cut back, 2 bases at V and 4 bases at J, with 6 bases in the middle. CDR3 length equals 13 residues. The CDR3 bases are TGTGCCAGCAGCTTATCGGTTAATCAGCCCCAGCATTTT. Its translation is CASSLSVNQPQHF.

This clone was recorded only once. The chain couples TRBV4-1 to TRBJ1-3; D not resolved. V was cut by 1 base and J by 7 bases, with 8 bases left in between. CDR3 size: 13 residues. Germline V gene lookup returns CDR1 MGHRA and CDR2 YSYEKL. CDR3 protein: CASSQVRGNTIYF. CDR3 nucleotide sequence: TGCGCCAGCAGCCAAGTCAGAGGCAACACCATATATTTT.

The gene calls are TRBV4-3 and TRBJ1-2; 7 bases line up with TRBD1. V lost 5 bases and J lost 4; bases outside the gene matches: 16. Germline CDR1 and CDR2: LGHNA and YSLEER. The CDR3 totals 17 residues. The CDR3 DNA reads as TGCGCCAGCAGCAAGGGACTTAACAGGGGTGGGTTCTATGGCTACACCTTC. Translation gives CASSKGLNRGGFYGYTF.

As for this clone: A read error may account for a junction end that differs from germline. V and J are TRBV14 and TRBJ2-5; TRBD1 is a possible D gene (6 bases). Germline values: CDR1 SGHDN, CDR2 FVKESK. CDR3 length equals 13 residues. The CDR3 nucleotides are TGTGCCAGCAGCCAAGTTAGACAACAGGGTTTGAACTTC. Protein product: CASSQVRQQGLNF. The full variable domain, its missing parts supplied by reference TRBV14 and TRBJ2-5, is EAGVTQFPSHSVIEKGQTVTLRCDPISGHDNLYWYRRVMGKEIKFLLHFVKESKQDESGMPNNRFLAERTGGTYSTLKVQPAELEDSGVYFCASSQVRQQGLNFGPGTRLLVL.

The chain carries TRBV29-1 and TRBJ2-1; 8 nucleotides match TRBD2. CDR3 length equals 12 residues. Germline V gene sequence: CDR1 SQVTM, CDR2 ANQGSEA. The trim removed 7 bases at V and 4 bases at J, leaving 3 bases unmatched. CDR3 nucleotide sequence: TGCAGCGCGACTAGCGCGTACAATGAGCAGTTCTTC. It specifies CSATSAYNEQFF.

This chain uses TRBV7-9 with TRBJ1-5; D possibly corresponds to TRBD1 (5 bases). Germline V gene data show CDR1 as SEHNR and CDR2 as FQNEAQ (reference sequence). The CDR3 has 17 amino acids. V shed 3 bases and J shed 4 bases, with 19 bases lying between them. The CDR3 is CASSLGGALPSNQPQHF. CDR3 sequence (DNA): TGTGCCAGCAGCTTGGGGGGAGCACTTCCCTCAAATCAGCCCCAGCATTTT.

The rearrangement joins TRBV5-4 to TRBJ2-3, with 9 bases that match TRBD2. The trim removed 1 base at V and 7 bases at J, leaving 10 bases unmatched. CDR3 length: 16 residues. Germline lookup yields CDR1 SGHNT and CDR2 YYREEE (reference sequence). The CDR3 spells CASSLNSGGSGHTQYF. The CDR3, as DNA: TGTGCCAGCAGCTTGAATAGCGGGGGTTCCGGACATACGCAGTATTTT.

The chain links TRBV19 to TRBJ2-7; 9 bases map to TRBD1. V trimming: 4 bases; J trimming: 6 bases; junction bases outside the gene matches: 7. The CDR3 has 14 residues. Germline CDR1 and CDR2: LNHDA and SQIVND (reference sequence). The CDR3 coding sequence is TGTGCCAGTAGTACGGGACAGGGTTTTGCCGAGCAGTACTTC. It encodes CASSTGQGFAEQYF.

This chain joins TRBV5-1 and TRBJ1-2, with TRBD1 as a possible D gene (5 bases). Germline assignment: CDR1 SGHRS and CDR2 YFSETQ. CDR3 length: 15 residues. V lost 4 bases, J lost 6 bases, and 19 bases lay in between. The CDR3 loop is CASSPINIGGNGYTF. The CDR3 DNA sequence: TGCGCCAGCAGCCCGATAAACATCGGGGGAAATGGCTACACCTTC.

V is TRBV27 and J is TRBJ1-2; the D gene is possibly TRBD1 (6 bases). CDR1 and CDR2 from the germline V gene are MNHEY and SMNVEV (reference sequence). The V and J ends lost 5 bases and 4 bases respectively, with 20 bases between them. The CDR3 contains 16 residues. CDR3 DNA sequence: TGTGCCAGCAGTATTGACACAGGGCAGGGCGTCTATGGCTACACCTTC. Translating it yields CASSIDTGQGVYGYTF.

This chain connects TRBV28 to TRBJ2-7, with D perhaps TRBD2 (6 bases). This CDR3 is 12 amino acids long. CDR1 and CDR2 from the germline V gene are MDHEN and SYDVKM. The V gene lost 5 bases and the J gene lost 3 bases, with 8 bases spanning the gap. This chain's CDR3 is CASSTSFYEQYF. The CDR3 coding sequence is TGTGCCAGCAGTACTAGCTTCTACGAGCAGTACTTC.

The chain couples TRBV9 to TRBJ1-1; 8 nucleotides align to TRBD1. The V gene's germline CDR1 is SGDLS and CDR2 YYNGEE. The CDR3 length is 14 residues. Trimming cost V 4 bases and J 5 bases; bases outside gene matches: 7. In DNA, the CDR3 is TGTGCCAGCAGCCAGACAGGGGCTGGGACTGAAGCTTTCTTT. This translates into CASSQTGAGTEAFF.

This CDR3 is CASSLSGFEPGTEAFF. For the CDR3, the DNA is TGTGCCAGCAGTTTATCAGGTTTCGAGCCGGGCACTGAAGCTTTCTTT. The chain carries TRBV27 and TRBJ1-1; D gene uncertain. CDR3 size: 16 residues. The germline V and J ends were trimmed by 0 bases and 4 bases, with 15 bases remaining between them. Germline V lookup: CDR1 MNHEY, CDR2 SMNVEV (reference sequence).

The V gene is TRBV27, the J gene TRBJ2-7; D perhaps matches TRBD2 (6 bases). Germline-derived CDR1 and CDR2 are MNHEY and SMNVEV (reference sequence). This CDR3 region has 13 residues. Trimming took 2 bases from V and 6 from J, leaving 11 bases between them. The CDR3 loop reads CASSLGGFGEQYF. CDR3 DNA sequence: TGTGCCAGCAGTTTAGGGGGGTTCGGCGAGCAGTACTTC.

This clone was seen a handful of times. The J gene is TRBJ1-1, the V gene TRBV2; a possible D gene is TRBD1 (5 bases). The CDR3 is 13 residues long. V lost 7 bases, J lost 1 base, and 10 bases lay in between. Germline V gene sequence: CDR1 SNHLY, CDR2 FYNNEI. This CDR3 is CASTGGRNTEAFF. The DNA for the CDR3 is TGTGCCAGCACGGGGGGACGGAACACTGAAGCTTTCTTT.

CDR3 coding DNA: TGTGCCAGCAGCTTAGCGCCCGAGGGCACTGAAGCTTTCTTT. It is translated as CASSLAPEGTEAFF. The genes are TRBV7-9 and TRBJ1-1; D not resolved. Deletions cut 0 bases from V and 4 bases from J, with 9 bases between. Germline V lookup: CDR1 SEHNR, CDR2 FQNEAQ (reference sequence). This CDR3 comprises 14 residues.

Comments on this clone: At one boundary the junction diverges from the germline segment, which might be a read error. The CDR3 reads CSARDSNEQYF. The CDR3 region has the DNA TGCAGTGCACGGGACTCCAACGAGCAGTACTTC. The chain couples TRBV20-1 to TRBJ2-7; TRBD2 is a possible D gene (6 bases). Germline V gene data show CDR1 as DFQATT and CDR2 as SNEGSKA (reference sequence). This CDR3 is built from 11 residues.

This chain joins TRBV4-2 and TRBJ1-1, with D unclear. The germline V gene encodes CDR1 LGHNA and CDR2 YNFKEQ. Trimming took off 1 base at V and 1 base at J, with 13 bases between the two ends. This CDR3 region has 16 residues. As DNA, the CDR3 is TGTGCCAGCAGCCAAGTGTTCGAGGGCGGGAACACTGAAGCTTTCTTT. Translated: CASSQVFEGGNTEAFF.

The chain joins TRBV28 to TRBJ2-3, with D hard to call. V shed 5 bases and J shed 2 bases, with 14 bases lying between them. In germline, CDR1 is MDHEN, CDR2 SYDVKM. The CDR3 sequence is 15 residues long. CDR3 region: CASSPDWSYTDTQYF. The CDR3 DNA sequence: TGTGCCAGCAGTCCCGATTGGTCCTACACAGATACGCAGTATTTT.

This sequence joins TRBV19 and TRBJ1-3; D is undetermined. Trimming shortened V by 7 bases and J by 4 bases, and 8 bases separated the two germline ends. The germline V gene encodes CDR1 LNHDA and CDR2 SQIVND (reference sequence). The CDR3 sequence is 12 residues long. The CDR3 DNA is TGTGCCAGTACACAAGTCGGAAACACCATATATTTT. Translation gives CASTQVGNTIYF.

This chain joins TRBV10-3 and TRBJ2-2; D might be TRBD1 (5 bases). From germline, CDR1 is ENHRY and CDR2 SYGVKD. The CDR3 sequence is 17 residues long. V was clipped by 8 bases and J by 6 bases, with 25 bases between them. The DNA of the CDR3 is TGTGCCATCGCCCAGATGGACACTTATAGAGAACCCGGGGAGCTGTTTTTT. Translation: CAIAQMDTYREPGELFF.

The rearrangement links TRBV5-1 to TRBJ1-1, with D perhaps TRBD1 (5 bases). CDR3 length: 15 amino acids. The germline gives CDR1 SGHRS, CDR2 YFSETQ. Deletions cut 0 bases from V and 6 bases from J, with 15 bases between. Here the CDR3 reads CASSLVAGPGAEAFF. DNA of the CDR3: TGCGCCAGCAGCTTGGTAGCAGGGCCGGGCGCTGAAGCTTTCTTT.

The chain has TRBV10-3 and TRBJ1-1, with 7 positions matching TRBD1. This CDR3 region has 13 residues. V shed 3 bases, J shed 5 bases, and the junction held 3 bases outside the gene matches. Germline values: CDR1 ENHRY, CDR2 SYGVKD. The CDR3 is CAISDLQGTEAFF. CDR3 bases: TGTGCCATCAGTGATTTACAGGGGACTGAAGCTTTCTTT.

This chain uses TRBV30 with TRBJ2-6; unclear D gene. The germline V gene encodes CDR1 GTSNPN and CDR2 SVGIG (reference sequence). Trimming took 4 bases from V and 7 from J, leaving 11 bases between them. The CDR3 contains 13 residues. The CDR3 region is CAWTRESANVLTF. CDR3 nucleotide sequence: TGTGCCTGGACCCGAGAGAGTGCCAACGTCCTGACTTTC.

J is TRBJ2-5 and V is TRBV27; a possible D gene is TRBD1 (6 bases). The CDR3 runs 16 residues. Trimming stripped 2 bases from V and 4 bases from J, with 17 bases between. CDR1 MNHEY and CDR2 SMNVEV come from the germline V gene (reference sequence). DNA of the CDR3: TGTGCCAGCAGTTTAGGGTTTAGGGGGAGAGGAGAGACCCAGTACTTC. Translation: CASSLGFRGRGETQYF.

This sequence joins TRBV28 and TRBJ1-4; possibly TRBD1 for D (6 bases). V was cut by 8 bases and J by 10 bases, with 17 bases left in between. Germline loops: CDR1 MDHEN, CDR2 SYDVKM. The CDR3 spans 13 residues. In nucleotides, the CDR3 is TGTGCCAGCTGGAGGACAGCTCAGGGAAAACTGTTTTTT. Amino acid sequence: CASWRTAQGKLFF.

This CDR3 is CASSRDNNPEAFF. DNA for the CDR3: TGTGCCAGCAGCCGCGACAATAACCCCGAAGCTTTCTTT. The rearrangement uses TRBV7-9 and TRBJ1-1; D is undetermined. CDR1 and CDR2 (germline): SEHNR, FQNEAQ (reference sequence). V was shortened by 5 bases and J by 8 bases, with 15 bases between the two germline ends. The CDR3 runs 13 residues.